The 19 T cell receptor beta chains reported below all come from one sample, sequenced in a study of tumor and adjacent non-tumor tissue in lung cancer. This sample's RNA came from whole unsorted tissue. A modified ARM-PCR protocol with three rounds of nested PCR amplified TCRbeta. One entry per CDR3 protein, called by TCRdb with MiXCR from the multiplex PCR reads. The sample shows 200,000 to 250,000 distinct CDR3 sequences, less than 80% of them seen only once. Sequencing was carried out using lung tumor tissue. The receptors shown here come from a man in his sixties with non-small cell lung cancer.

As concerns this clonotype: Compared with germline, one end of the junction differs, possibly owing to a read error. The rearrangement joins TRBV4-2 to TRBJ2-5; 14 positions agree with TRBD2. CDR1 is LGHNA and CDR2 is YNFKEQ in the germline V gene. CDR3 length equals 17 residues. In DNA, the CDR3 is TGTGCCAGCAGCCAGGGGACTAGCGGGAGCCTGGGGGAGACCCAGTATTTC. This encodes CASSQGTSGSLGETQYF.

This clonotype has more than one count but fewer than ten. This sequence joins TRBV28 and TRBJ2-7, with 7 nucleotides matching TRBD1. The CDR3 totals 15 residues. Germline V gives CDR1 MDHEN, CDR2 SYDVKM. With 5 bases clipped from V and 4 bases from J, the junction kept 11 bases outside the gene matches. DNA of the CDR3: TGTGCCAGCAGTCCAGCCGGGACAGTACTTTACGAGCAGTACTTC. Protein sequence: CASSPAGTVLYEQYF.

This clonotype has just a few counts. The genes are TRBV5-1 and TRBJ1-2; D remains ambiguous. CDR1 and CDR2 from the germline V gene are SGHRS and YFSETQ. This CDR3 is 15 amino acids long. The V end was cut by 0 bases, the J end by 4 bases, with 13 bases between. CDR3 nucleotide sequence: TGCGCCAGCAGCTTGGACGGCAGCCGGGGCTATGGCTACACCTTC. Translating it yields CASSLDGSRGYGYTF. The whole variable domain, filled in from reference TRBV5-1 and TRBJ1-2, reads KAGVTQTPRYLIKTRGQQVTLSCSPISGHRSVSWYQQTPGQGLQFLFEYFSETQRNKGNFPGRFSGRQFSNSRSEMNVSTLELGDSALYLCASSLDGSRGYGYTFGSGTRLTVV.

This clonotype was seen a handful of times. The chain links TRBV12-3 or TRBV12-4 to TRBJ2-1; D unresolved. V lost 3 bases to trimming and J lost 8 bases, with 8 bases between them. The CDR3 sequence is 12 residues long. CDR3 bases: TGTGCCAGCAGTTTCGGCGTCGATGAGCAGTTCTTC. It encodes CASSFGVDEQFF.

As regards this clonotype: A much bigger clone sits one base away, suggesting this may be a read error. Given the absence of the conserved phenylalanine or tryptophan at the CDR3 end, a read error is likely. The chain is built from TRBV20-1 and TRBJ1-2; D call uncertain. This CDR3 comprises 13 residues. The germline V gene encodes CDR1 DFQATT and CDR2 SNEGSKA (reference sequence). V gave up 3 bases and J gave up 1 base, with 9 bases separating them. CDR3 nucleotides: TGCAGTGCTAGGAACGCCCTTAACTATGGCTACACCTTA. It encodes CSARNALNYGYTL.

Points on this clonotype: One junction end does not reproduce the germline sequence, and a read error may be involved. The V gene is TRBV11-3, the J gene TRBJ2-7, with D uncertain. Germline V CDR1 and CDR2: SGHNT, YENEEA. The CDR3 extends over 12 amino acids. CDR3 sequence (DNA): TGTGCCAGCAGGGCCGCATCCTACGATCAGTACTTC. Amino acids: CASRAASYDQYF.

A remark on this clonotype: Germline and junction disagree at one end, which may indicate a read error. The chain links TRBV20-1 to TRBJ2-7, with D hard to call. CDR3 size: 14 residues. Germline CDR1 and CDR2: DFQATT and SNEGSKA (reference sequence). CDR3 DNA sequence: TGCAGTGTATTATCGCGAGTAGGAGCCTACGAGCACTACTTC. It encodes CSVLSRVGAYEHYF.

Of note for this clonotype: At one end, the junction sequence differs from germline, possibly due to a read error. The chain recombines TRBV5-6 with TRBJ2-1; 9 nucleotides agree with TRBD2. Germline CDR1 and CDR2: SGHDT and YYEEEE. The CDR3 sequence is 14 residues long. The CDR3 region is CASSLAGTSIEQFF. CDR3 DNA sequence: TGTGCCAGCAGCTTGGCCGGGACTAGCATTGAGCAATTCTTC. Full variable domain (remainder filled in from reference TRBV5-6 and TRBJ2-1): DAGVTQSPTHLIKTRGQQVTLRCSPKSGHDTVSWYQQALGQGPQFIFQYYEEEERQRGNFPDRFSGHQFPNYSSELNVNALLLGDSALYLCASSLAGTSIEQFFGPGTRLTVL.

This clonotype showed up just a few times. The chain uses TRBV20-1 and TRBJ2-5; D gene unclear. Between the trimmed V and J ends, which lost 6 bases and 1 base, there was a span of 15 bases. The germline CDR1 and CDR2 sequences are DFQATT and SNEGSKA (reference sequence). The CDR3 covers 14 residues. CDR3 sequence reads: CSATRTDLQETQYF. The CDR3 region has the DNA TGCAGTGCGACTCGTACCGACCTCCAAGAGACCCAGTACTTC.

A remark on this clonotype: At one boundary the junction diverges from the germline segment, which might be a read error. The chain links TRBV4-3 to TRBJ2-1; 10 bases fit TRBD2. The CDR3 is 16 residues long. Germline assignment: CDR1 LGHNA and CDR2 YSLEER. The CDR3 reads CASNQDLLAGWNEQFF. The CDR3, as DNA: TGCGCCAGCAACCAAGATTTACTAGCGGGATGGAATGAACAGTTCTTC.

Points on this clonotype: The junction shows a germline mismatch at one end, possibly a read error. V and J are TRBV20-1 and TRBJ1-2, with TRBD1 as a possible D gene (5 bases). CDR3 length: 13 amino acids. Germline CDR1 DFQATT, CDR2 SNEGSKA (reference sequence). DNA for the CDR3: TGCAGTGCTACCGACAATCGCGTTTGGGGCTACACGTTC. Translating gives CSATDNRVWGYTF.

Only one count was recorded for this clonotype. This likely comes from a read error, as the CDR3 has no conserved phenylalanine or tryptophan at its end. V and J are TRBV12-5 and TRBJ2-7, with 8 positions matching TRBD2. Germline trimming cut 5 bases from V and 3 bases from J; bases unmatched to any gene: 12. The CDR3 spans 16 residues. Germline lookup yields CDR1 LGHNT and CDR2 FRNRAP. Written as DNA, the CDR3 is TGTGCTAGTGGTCCTCCTCGAAGCGGGAGTTTCTACGAGCAGTACTTG. Translated, it gives CASGPPRSGSFYEQYL.

In regard to this clonotype: The germline gene is not matched at one end of the junction; a read error may be the cause. The J gene is TRBJ2-3, the V gene TRBV7-9; D not certain. CDR3 length: 12 amino acids. Germline lookup yields CDR1 SEHNR and CDR2 FQNEAQ (reference sequence). DNA for the CDR3: TGTGCCAGCAGCTTTATATGGGATACGCAGTGTTTT. As protein: CASSFIWDTQCF.

About this clonotype itself: A much larger clone differs by one base, so this may be a read error. The chain uses TRBV20-1 and TRBJ2-7; D is ambiguous. Germline loops: CDR1 DFQATT, CDR2 SNEGSKA (reference sequence). The CDR3 spans 12 residues. The CDR3 region is CSARDQSWQLFF. The CDR3 nucleotides are TGCAGTGCTAGAGATCAATCGTGGCAGTTGTTCTTC.

The chain is built from TRBV29-1 and TRBJ2-1; D is undetermined. V lost 4 bases and J lost 6, with 19 bases in between. The germline gives CDR1 SQVTM, CDR2 ANQGSEA. The CDR3 sequence is 15 residues long. CDR3 nucleotides: TGCAGCGTTGTCATGCTCATCCATTTCGGCAATGAGCAGTTCTTC. It yields the protein CSVVMLIHFGNEQFF.

V and J are TRBV18 and TRBJ1-1; D is unresolved. The CDR3 is 15 residues long. The germline V and J ends were trimmed by 2 bases and 3 bases, with 13 bases remaining between them. Germline V gives CDR1 KGHSH, CDR2 LQKENI. The CDR3 spells CASSPLDGDYTEAFF. In nucleotides, the CDR3 is TGTGCCAGCTCACCATTGGACGGGGATTACACTGAAGCTTTCTTT.

This clonotype was seen just once. The conserved final phenylalanine or tryptophan is absent from the CDR3, which likely points to a read error. The chain combines TRBV10-1 with TRBJ1-3, with 7 bases lining up with TRBD1. Germline CDR1 WNHNN, CDR2 SYGVQD (reference sequence). CDR3 size: 14 residues. CDR3 sequence (DNA): TGCGTCAGCAGCCAGACAGGGCTGGGAAACACCATATATATT. As protein: CVSSQTGLGNTIYI.

Comments on this clonotype: This may arise from a read error, as a much more abundant clone is one base away. The V gene is TRBV6-1, the J gene TRBJ2-3, with a weak D call TRBD2 (6 bases). V lost 11 bases to trimming and J lost 4 bases, with 22 bases between them. Germline loops: CDR1 MNHNS, CDR2 SASEGT. CDR3 length equals 15 residues. The CDR3 loop reads CALSAVVGGSDTQYF. The CDR3 nucleotides are TGTGCCCTCTCGGCGGTAGTGGGGGGATCAGATACGCAGTATTTT.

This clonotype appeared once. This clone may be a read error of a much larger clone one base away. Here the CDR3 omits its conserved ending phenylalanine or tryptophan, so a read error is the likely source. This chain connects TRBV20-1 to TRBJ2-3; 8 positions agree with TRBD2. Per germline, CDR1 DFQATT and CDR2 SNEGSKA (reference sequence). The CDR3 is 15 amino acids. V trimming: 3 bases; J trimming: 2 bases; junction bases outside the gene matches: 7. CDR3 protein: CSASGTSGNTDTQYL. As DNA, the CDR3 is TGCAGTGCTAGTGGTACTAGCGGAAACACAGATACGCAGTATTTG.